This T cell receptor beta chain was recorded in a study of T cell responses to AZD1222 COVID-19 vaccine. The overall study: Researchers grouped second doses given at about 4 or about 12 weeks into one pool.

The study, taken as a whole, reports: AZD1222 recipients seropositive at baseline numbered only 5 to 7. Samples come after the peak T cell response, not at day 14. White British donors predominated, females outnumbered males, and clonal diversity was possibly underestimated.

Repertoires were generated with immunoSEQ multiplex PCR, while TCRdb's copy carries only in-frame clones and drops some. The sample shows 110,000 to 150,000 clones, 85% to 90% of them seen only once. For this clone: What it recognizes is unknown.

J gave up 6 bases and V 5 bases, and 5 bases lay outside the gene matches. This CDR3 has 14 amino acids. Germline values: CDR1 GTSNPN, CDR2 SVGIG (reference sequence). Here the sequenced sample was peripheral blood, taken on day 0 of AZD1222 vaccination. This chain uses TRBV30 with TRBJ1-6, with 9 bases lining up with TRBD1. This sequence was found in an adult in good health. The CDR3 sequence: CAWLRDRVNSPLHF. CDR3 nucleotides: TGTGCCTGGCTCCGGGACAGGGTTAATTCACCCCTCCACTTT.